In this sample, the clone carrying this T cell receptor beta chain turned up once. Its specificity is unknown. These data originate in a study of beta chain features in type 1 diabetes. Between the trimmed V and J ends, which lost 4 bases and 3 bases, there was a span of 15 bases. Per the germline V gene, CDR1 is LNHNV and CDR2 is YYDKDF (reference sequence). CDR3 length: 16 residues. Study-level points and caveats: Compared to healthy donors, patients appeared to have naive, central memory and Treg TCRB repertoires that were more alike. Shorter TCRB CDR3s, moderately but significantly so, marked every one of the four CD4+ subsets in Type 1 diabetes patients.

Sequencing targeted expressed TCRB transcripts, as all isolated RNA had been reverse transcribed. TCRdb keeps only in-frame clones here, not all; method: immunoSEQ multiplex PCR. The sample lists 500,000 to 850,000 clones; roughly an eighth were seen once. This clonotype originated in a man younger than 30 with type 1 diabetes. The chain couples TRBV15 to TRBJ1-4; D call uncertain. The sample comprised naive CD4+ T cells from blood. CDR3: CATSTPRLGPNEKLFF. CDR3 DNA: TGTGCCACCAGCACCCCGAGGTTAGGTCCTAATGAAAAACTGTTTTTT.